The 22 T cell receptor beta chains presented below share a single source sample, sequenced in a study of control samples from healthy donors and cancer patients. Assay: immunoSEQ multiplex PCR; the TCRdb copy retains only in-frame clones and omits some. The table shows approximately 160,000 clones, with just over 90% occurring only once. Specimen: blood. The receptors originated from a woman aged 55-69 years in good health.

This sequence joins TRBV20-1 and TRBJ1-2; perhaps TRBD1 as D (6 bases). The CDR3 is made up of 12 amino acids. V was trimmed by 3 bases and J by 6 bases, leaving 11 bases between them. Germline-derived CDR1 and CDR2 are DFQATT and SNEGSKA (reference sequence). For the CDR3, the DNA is TGCAGTGCTAGTGAAACAGGGCATGGCTACACCTTC. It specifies CSASETGHGYTF.

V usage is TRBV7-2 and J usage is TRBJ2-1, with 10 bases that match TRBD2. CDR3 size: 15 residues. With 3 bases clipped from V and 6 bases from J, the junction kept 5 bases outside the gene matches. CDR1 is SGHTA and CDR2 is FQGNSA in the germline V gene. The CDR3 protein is CASSFSGGAFNEQFF. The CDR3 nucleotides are TGTGCCAGCAGCTTCAGCGGGGGGGCCTTCAATGAGCAGTTCTTC.

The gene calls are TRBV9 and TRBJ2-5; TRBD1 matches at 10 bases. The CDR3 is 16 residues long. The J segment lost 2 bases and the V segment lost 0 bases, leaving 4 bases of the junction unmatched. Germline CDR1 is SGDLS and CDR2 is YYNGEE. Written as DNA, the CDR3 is TGTGCCAGCAGCGTAGCTATGGACAGGGGGCAAGAGACCCAGTACTTC. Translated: CASSVAMDRGQETQYF.

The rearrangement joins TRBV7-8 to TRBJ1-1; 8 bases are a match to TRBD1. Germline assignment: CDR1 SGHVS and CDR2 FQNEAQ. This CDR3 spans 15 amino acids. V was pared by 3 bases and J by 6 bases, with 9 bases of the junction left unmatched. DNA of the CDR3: TGTGCCAGCAGCTTCTTGGACAGGGACGGCGCTGAAGCTTTCTTT. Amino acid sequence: CASSFLDRDGAEAFF.

CDR3 coding DNA: TGTGCCAGCAGCTTGGGTTCAGGAAAGGGCCCTCCCTACGAGCAGTACTTC. This encodes CASSLGSGKGPPYEQYF. The chain carries TRBV7-2 and TRBJ2-7; D gene uncertain. The CDR3 has 17 amino acids. V lost 3 bases and J 2 bases, leaving 20 bases between the germline ends. CDR1 SGHTA and CDR2 FQGNSA come from the germline V gene.

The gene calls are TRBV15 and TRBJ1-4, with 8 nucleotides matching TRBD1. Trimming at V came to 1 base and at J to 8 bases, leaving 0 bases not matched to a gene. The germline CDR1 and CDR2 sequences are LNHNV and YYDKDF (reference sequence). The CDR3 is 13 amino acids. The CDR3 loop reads CATSRGQGEKLFF. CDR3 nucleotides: TGTGCCACCAGCAGAGGACAGGGGGAAAAACTGTTTTTT.

This CDR3 reads CSVVFGTGYYQPQHF. The CDR3 region has the DNA TGCAGCGTTGTTTTCGGGACAGGGTATTATCAGCCCCAGCATTTT. The V call is TRBV29-1, the J call TRBJ1-5; 9 nucleotides agree with TRBD1. Per germline, CDR1 SQVTM and CDR2 ANQGSEA. The CDR3 contains 15 residues. The ends lost 4 bases at V and 5 bases at J; junction bases unmatched: 9. Looking up the rest from reference TRBV29-1 and TRBJ1-5 gives the full variable domain: SAVISQKPSRDICQRGTSLTIQCQVDSQVTMMFWYRQQPGQSLTLIATANQGSEATYESGFVIDKFPISRPNLTFSTLTVSNMSPEDSSIYLCSVVFGTGYYQPQHFGDGTRLSIL.

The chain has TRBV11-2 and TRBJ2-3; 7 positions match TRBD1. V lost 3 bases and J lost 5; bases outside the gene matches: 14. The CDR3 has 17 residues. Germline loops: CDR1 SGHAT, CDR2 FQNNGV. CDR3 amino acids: CASSFGQVTARGDTQYF. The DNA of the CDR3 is TGTGCCAGCAGCTTTGGACAGGTCACGGCCCGGGGAGATACGCAGTATTTT.

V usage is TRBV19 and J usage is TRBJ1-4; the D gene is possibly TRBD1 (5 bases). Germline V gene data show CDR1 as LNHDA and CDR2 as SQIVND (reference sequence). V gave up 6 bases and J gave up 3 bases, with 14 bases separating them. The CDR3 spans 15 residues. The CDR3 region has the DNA TGTGCCAGTAGCAACAGGCTTGCCTCTAATGAAAAACTGTTTTTT. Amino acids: CASSNRLASNEKLFF.

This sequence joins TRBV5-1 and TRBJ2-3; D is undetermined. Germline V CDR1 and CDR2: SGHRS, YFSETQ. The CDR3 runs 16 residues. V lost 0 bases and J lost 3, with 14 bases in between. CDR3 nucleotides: TGCGCCAGCAGCTTGGCCCCGGGCGTCGGGACAGATACGCAGTATTTT. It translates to CASSLAPGVGTDTQYF.

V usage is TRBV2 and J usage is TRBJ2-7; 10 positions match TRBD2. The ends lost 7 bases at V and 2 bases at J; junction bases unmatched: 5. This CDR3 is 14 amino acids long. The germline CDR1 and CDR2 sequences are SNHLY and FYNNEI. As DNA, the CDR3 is TGTGCCAGCACTGTCAGCGGGGGGGCCTACGAGCAGTACTTC. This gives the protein CASTVSGGAYEQYF. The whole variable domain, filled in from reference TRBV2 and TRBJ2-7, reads EPEVTQTPSHQVTQMGQEVILRCVPISNHLYFYWYRQILGQKVEFLVSFYNNEISEKSEIFDDQFSVERPDGSNFTLKIRSTKLEDSAMYFCASTVSGGAYEQYFGPGTRLTVT.

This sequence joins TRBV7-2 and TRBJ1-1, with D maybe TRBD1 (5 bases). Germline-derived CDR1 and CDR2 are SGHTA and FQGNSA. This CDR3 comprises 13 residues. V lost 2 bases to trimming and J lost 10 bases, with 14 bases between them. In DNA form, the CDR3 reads TGTGCCAGCAGCTTAAAAGGGGCCGGGGGAGCTTTCTTT. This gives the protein CASSLKGAGGAFF.

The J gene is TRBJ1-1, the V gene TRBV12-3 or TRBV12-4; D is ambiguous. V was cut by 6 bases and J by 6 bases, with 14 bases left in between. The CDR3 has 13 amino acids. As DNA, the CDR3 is TGTGCCAGCAGCGTTACAGACAAGTCTGAAGCTTTCTTT. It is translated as CASSVTDKSEAFF.

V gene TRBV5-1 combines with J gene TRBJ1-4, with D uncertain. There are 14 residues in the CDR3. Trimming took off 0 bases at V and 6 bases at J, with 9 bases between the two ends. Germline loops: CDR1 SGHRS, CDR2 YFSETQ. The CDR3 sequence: CASSLGRRDEKLFF. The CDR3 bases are TGCGCCAGCAGCTTGGGAAGGCGGGATGAAAAACTGTTTTTT.

The DNA of the CDR3 is TGTGCCAGCAGCCGGGAGTACAGGGGAGAGACCCAGTACTTC. Amino acids: CASSREYRGETQYF. The V and J genes are TRBV9 and TRBJ2-5; D perhaps matches TRBD1 (7 bases). Germline assignment: CDR1 SGDLS and CDR2 YYNGEE. Trimming left V 4 bases short and J 4 bases short, with 14 bases between. This CDR3 region has 14 residues.

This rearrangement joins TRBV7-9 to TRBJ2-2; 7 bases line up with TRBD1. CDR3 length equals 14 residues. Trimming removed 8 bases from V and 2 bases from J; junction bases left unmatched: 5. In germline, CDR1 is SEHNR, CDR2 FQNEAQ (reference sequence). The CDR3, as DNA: TGTGCCAGCGTCCAGGGGGTCAACACCGGGGAGCTGTTTTTT. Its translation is CASVQGVNTGELFF.

This CDR3 is CASSQGGNSPLHF. The CDR3 nucleotides are TGCGCCAGCAGCCAAGGTGGGAATTCACCCCTCCACTTT. The genes are TRBV4-3 and TRBJ1-6; D call uncertain. This CDR3 contains 13 residues. Germline V gives CDR1 LGHNA, CDR2 YSLEER. Trimming cost V 1 base and J 7 bases, with 5 bases left between them.

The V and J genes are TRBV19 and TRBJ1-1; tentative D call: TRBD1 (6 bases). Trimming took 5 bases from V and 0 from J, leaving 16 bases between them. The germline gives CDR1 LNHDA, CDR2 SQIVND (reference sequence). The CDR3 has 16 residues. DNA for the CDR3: TGTGCCAGTAGTCCCGGGGGCAAGAGAGTGAACACTGAAGCTTTCTTT. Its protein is CASSPGGKRVNTEAFF.

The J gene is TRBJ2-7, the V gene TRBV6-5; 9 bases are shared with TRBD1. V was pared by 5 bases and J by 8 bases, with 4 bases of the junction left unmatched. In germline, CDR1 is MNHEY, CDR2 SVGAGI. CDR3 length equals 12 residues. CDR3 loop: CASSRDRVKQYF. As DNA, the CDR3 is TGTGCCAGCAGTCGGGACAGGGTGAAGCAGTACTTC.

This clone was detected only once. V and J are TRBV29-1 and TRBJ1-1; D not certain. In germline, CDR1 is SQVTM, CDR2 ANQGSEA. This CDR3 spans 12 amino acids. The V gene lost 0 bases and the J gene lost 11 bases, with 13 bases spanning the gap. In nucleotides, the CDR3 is TGCAGCGTTGAAGATTCGGGCGTGGAGGCTTTCTTT. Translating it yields CSVEDSGVEAFF. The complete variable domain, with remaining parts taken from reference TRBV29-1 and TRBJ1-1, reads SAVISQKPSRDICQRGTSLTIQCQVDSQVTMMFWYRQQPGQSLTLIATANQGSEATYESGFVIDKFPISRPNLTFSTLTVSNMSPEDSSIYLCSVEDSGVEAFFGQGTRLTVV.

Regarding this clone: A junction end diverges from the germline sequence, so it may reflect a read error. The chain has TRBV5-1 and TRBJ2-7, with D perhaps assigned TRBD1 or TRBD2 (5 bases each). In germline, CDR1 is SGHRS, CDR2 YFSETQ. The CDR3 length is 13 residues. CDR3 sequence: CASSLDLSRGRFF. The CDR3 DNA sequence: TGCGCCAGCAGCTTGGATCTTAGTAGGGGACGCTTCTTC. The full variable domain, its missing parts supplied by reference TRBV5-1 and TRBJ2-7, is KAGVTQTPRYLIKTRGQQVTLSCSPISGHRSVSWYQQTPGQGLQFLFEYFSETQRNKGNFPGRFSGRQFSNSRSEMNVSTLELGDSALYLCASSLDLSRGRFFGPGTRLTVT.

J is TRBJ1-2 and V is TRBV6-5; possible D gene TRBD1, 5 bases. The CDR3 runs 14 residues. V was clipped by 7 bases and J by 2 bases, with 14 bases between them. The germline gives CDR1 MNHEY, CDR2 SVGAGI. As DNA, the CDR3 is TGTGCCAGCATGCTCGGGGCCCGGAACTATGGCTACACCTTC. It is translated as CASMLGARNYGYTF.